The rows below give T cell receptor beta chains drawn from one sample of a study of blood T cell repertoires in COVID-19. The method was immunoSEQ multiplex PCR; TCRdb's version includes in-frame clones alone and lacks a portion of them. The table has over 50,000 clones, around nine tenths seen once. Sequencing input: peripheral blood. These receptors were obtained from a human donor in a cohort sampled during active COVID-19. The CDR3 runs from the conserved cysteine through the conserved F or W. Fields, in order: clone size, V gene, J gene, D gene, CDR3 DNA, CDR3 protein. A D gene is named only where the DNA matches it firmly. The size of a clone is reported for some rows only, either as once, few or many, or as a class for expanded clones.

>.|TRBV11-2|TRBJ1-2|TRBD1
TGTGCCAGCAGCCAAAACAGGGGGCTGGATGGCTACACCTTC
CASSQNRGLDGYTF
>.|TRBV4-3|TRBJ1-1|.
TGCGCCAGCAGCCAAGAAGCGGGGAGCACTGAAGCTTTCTTT
CASSQEAGSTEAFF
>.|TRBV19|TRBJ2-1|TRBD2
TGTGCCAGTTTCCCGGGGGTAGCGGGGGGCTCCTACAATGAGCAGTTCTTC
CASFPGVAGGSYNEQFF
>.|TRBV6-5|TRBJ1-2|TRBD1
TGTGCCAGCAGTCCTAGGGGGCGCGATGGCTACACCTTC
CASSPRGRDGYTF
>.|TRBV27|TRBJ1-5|TRBD1
TGTGCCAGCAGTCCGGCGGGACAGGGGCGTCAGCCCCAGCATTTT
CASSPAGQGRQPQHF
>.|TRBV30|TRBJ2-7|TRBD2
TGTGCCTGGAGTGAACAAAGCGGGAGCAAGCAGTACTTC
CAWSEQSGSKQYF
>.|TRBV19|TRBJ2-7|TRBD1
TGTGCCAGTAGTACGACAGGGTTCTCCTACGAGCAGTACTTC
CASSTTGFSYEQYF
>.|TRBV10-3|TRBJ1-6|.
TGTGCCATCAGGACGGACAGACAGAATTCACCCCTCCACTTT
CAIRTDRQNSPLHF
>.|TRBV7-9|TRBJ2-7|.
TGTGCCAGCAGCTTAGTTGGGACTGGCGAGCAGTACTTC
CASSLVGTGEQYF
>.|TRBV6-5|TRBJ1-3|.
TGTGCCAGCAAAAGGGGATACTCTGGAAACACCATATATTTT
CASKRGYSGNTIYF
>.|TRBV7-3|TRBJ2-1|TRBD2
TGTGCCAGCAGCTCAAGGGGCCGGACTAGCGGGAGGGCCTTTAACCCCAATGAGCAGTTCTTC
CASSSRGRTSGRAFNPNEQFF
>.|TRBV6-5|TRBJ2-4|TRBD1
TGTGCCAGCAGAGAGGGACAGGCGGGCAAAAACATTCAGTACTTC
CASREGQAGKNIQYF
>.|TRBV3-1/TRBV3-2|TRBJ1-2|.
TGTGCCAGCAGCCAAGTGGATAGGGGGGGTTATGGCTACACCTTC
CASSQVDRGGYGYTF
>.|TRBV5-1|TRBJ2-1|TRBD2
TGCGCCAGCAGCTCCCCCGGGGGGGAGGACCCGGAGCAGTTCTTC
CASSSPGGEDPEQFF
>.|TRBV6-2/TRBV6-3|TRBJ2-2|.
TGTGCCAGCAGTTACCAGGGGAGGAACACCGGGGAGCTGTTTTTT
CASSYQGRNTGELFF
>once|TRBV5-1|TRBJ1-1|.
TGCGCCAGCAGCTTGGTGGGGGCAACTGAAGCTTTCTTT
CASSLVGATEAFF
>.|TRBV9|TRBJ2-5|.
TGTGCCAGCAGCGTAGAATCGGACAGCCAAGAGACCCAGTACTTC
CASSVESDSQETQYF
>.|TRBV10-3|TRBJ1-2|TRBD1
TGTGCCATCAGTGAAAGACAGGGCGCCTATGGCTACACCTTC
CAISERQGAYGYTF
>.|TRBV5-4|TRBJ1-1|TRBD1
TGTGCCAGCAGCTTACAGGGGACAAACACTGAAGCTTTCTTT
CASSLQGTNTEAFF
>.|TRBV30|TRBJ2-7|TRBD1
TGTGCCTGGAGCGTACAGGGGGGCTACGAGCAGTACTTC
CAWSVQGGYEQYF
>.|TRBV7-3|TRBJ2-2|TRBD1
TGTGCCAGCAGCCCCCACTCGACAGGGGGCTTAGTCACCGGGGAGCTGTTTTTT
CASSPHSTGGLVTGELFF
>.|TRBV4-2|TRBJ2-3|TRBD2
TGTGCCAGCAGCCAAGATAGCGGGGGGGCAGATACGCAGTATTTT
CASSQDSGGADTQYF
>.|TRBV9|TRBJ1-2|TRBD1
TGTGCCAGCAGCGAGCGGGGAGACAGGGGCGGAGACTATGGCTACACCTTC
CASSERGDRGGDYGYTF
>.|TRBV9|TRBJ2-1|.
TGTGCCAGCAGCTTCGGGCCGACAGGCGATGAGCAGTTCTTC
CASSFGPTGDEQFF
>.|TRBV2|TRBJ2-6|.
TGTGCCAGCACCAGGGGCGCTGGGGCCAACGTCCTGACTTTC
CASTRGAGANVLTF
>.|TRBV18|TRBJ2-5|.
TGTGCCAGCTCCGGAGGTTTTACAGGGTCTATGGTGACCCAGTACTTC
CASSGGFTGSMVTQYF
>.|TRBV11-2|TRBJ1-2|TRBD1
TGTGCCAGCAGCCCAGGACAGGGGTATGGCTACACCTTC
CASSPGQGYGYTF
>.|TRBV27|TRBJ2-1|.
TGTGCCAGCACTTCGGTGAATGAGCAGTTCTTC
CASTSVNEQFF
>.|TRBV27|TRBJ2-7|.
TGTGCCAGCAGTTTCTCTGGGGGCCCCTACGAGCAGTACTTC
CASSFSGGPYEQYF
>.|TRBV6-2/TRBV6-3|TRBJ1-2|.
TGTGCCAGCAGTTGGCCAAGGGGAATACTTTTCGGCTACACCTTC
CASSWPRGILFGYTF